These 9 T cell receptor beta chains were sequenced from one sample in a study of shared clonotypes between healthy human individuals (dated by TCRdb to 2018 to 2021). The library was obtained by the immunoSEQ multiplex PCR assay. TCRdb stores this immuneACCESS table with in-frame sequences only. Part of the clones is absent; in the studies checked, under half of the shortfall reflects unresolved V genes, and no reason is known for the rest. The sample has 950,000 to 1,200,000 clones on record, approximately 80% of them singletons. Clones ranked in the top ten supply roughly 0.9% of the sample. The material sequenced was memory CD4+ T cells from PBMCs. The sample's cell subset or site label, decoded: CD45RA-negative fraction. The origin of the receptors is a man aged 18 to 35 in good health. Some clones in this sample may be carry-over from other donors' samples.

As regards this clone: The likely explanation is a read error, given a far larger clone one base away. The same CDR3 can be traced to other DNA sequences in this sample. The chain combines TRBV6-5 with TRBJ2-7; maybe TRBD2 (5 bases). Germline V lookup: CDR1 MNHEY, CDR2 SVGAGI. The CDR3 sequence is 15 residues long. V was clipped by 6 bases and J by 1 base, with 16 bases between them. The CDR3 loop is CASSVSTDSSYEQYF. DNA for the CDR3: TGTGCCAGCAGCGTCTCTACGGACTCGTCCTACGAGCAGTACTTC.

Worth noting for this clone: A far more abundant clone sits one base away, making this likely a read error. Written as DNA, the CDR3 is TGCGCCAGCAAGGAGAACACCGGGGAGCTGTTTTTT. Its protein product is CASKENTGELFF. The rearrangement links TRBV5-1 to TRBJ2-2; D is unresolved. The CDR3 runs 12 residues. V lost 6 bases and J 1 base, leaving 4 bases between the germline ends. The germline V gene has CDR1 SGHRS and CDR2 YFSETQ.

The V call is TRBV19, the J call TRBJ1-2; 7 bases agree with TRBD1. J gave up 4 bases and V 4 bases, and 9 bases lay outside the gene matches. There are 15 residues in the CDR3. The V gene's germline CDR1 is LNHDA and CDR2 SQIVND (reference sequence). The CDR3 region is CASSSGTAPGYGYTF. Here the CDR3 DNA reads TGTGCCAGTAGTAGCGGGACAGCCCCGGGCTATGGCTACACCTTC.

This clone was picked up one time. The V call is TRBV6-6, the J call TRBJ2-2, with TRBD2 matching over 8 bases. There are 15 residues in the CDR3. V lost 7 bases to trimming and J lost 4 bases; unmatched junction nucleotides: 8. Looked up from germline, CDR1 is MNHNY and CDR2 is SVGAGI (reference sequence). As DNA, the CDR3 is TGTGCCAGCACTGAGACTAGCGTAGGCACCGGGGAGCTGTTTTTT. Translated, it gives CASTETSVGTGELFF.

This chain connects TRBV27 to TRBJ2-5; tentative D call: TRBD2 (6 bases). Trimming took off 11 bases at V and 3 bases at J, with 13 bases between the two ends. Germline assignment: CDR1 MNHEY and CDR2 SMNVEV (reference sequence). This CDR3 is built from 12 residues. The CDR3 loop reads CAWVGGEETQYF. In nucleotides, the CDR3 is TGTGCCTGGGTGGGGGGTGAAGAGACCCAGTACTTC.

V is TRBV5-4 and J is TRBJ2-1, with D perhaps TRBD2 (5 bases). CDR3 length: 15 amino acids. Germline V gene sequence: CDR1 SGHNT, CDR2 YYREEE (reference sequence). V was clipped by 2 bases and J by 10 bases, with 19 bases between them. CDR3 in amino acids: CASSFSGGPEEEQFF. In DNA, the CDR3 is TGTGCCAGCAGCTTTAGTGGCGGGCCCGAAGAAGAGCAGTTCTTC. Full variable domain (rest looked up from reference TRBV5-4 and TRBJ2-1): ETGVTQSPTHLIKTRGQQVTLRCSSQSGHNTVSWYQQALGQGPQFIFQYYREEENGRGNFPPRFSGLQFPNYSSELNVNALELDDSALYLCASSFSGGPEEEQFFGPGTRLTVL.

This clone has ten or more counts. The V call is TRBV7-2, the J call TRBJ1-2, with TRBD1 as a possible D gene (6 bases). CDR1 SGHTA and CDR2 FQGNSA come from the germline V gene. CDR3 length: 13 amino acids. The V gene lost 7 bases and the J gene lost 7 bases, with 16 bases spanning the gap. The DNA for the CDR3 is TGTGCCAGCACCCTCGGGGGGGCGAGTGGCTACACCTTC. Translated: CASTLGGASGYTF.

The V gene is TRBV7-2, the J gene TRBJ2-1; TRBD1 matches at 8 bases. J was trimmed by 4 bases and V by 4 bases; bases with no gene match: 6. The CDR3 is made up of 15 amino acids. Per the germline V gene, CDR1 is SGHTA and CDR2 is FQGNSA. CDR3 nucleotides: TGTGCCAGCAGCTCCCCCAGGGGGCCTTACAATGAGCAGTTCTTC. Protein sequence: CASSSPRGPYNEQFF.

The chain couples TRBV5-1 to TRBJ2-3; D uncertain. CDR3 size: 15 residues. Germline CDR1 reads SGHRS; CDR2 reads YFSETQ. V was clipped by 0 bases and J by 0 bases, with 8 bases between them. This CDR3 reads CASSLEAPSTDTQYF. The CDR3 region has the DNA TGCGCCAGCAGCTTGGAGGCGCCAAGCACAGATACGCAGTATTTT.